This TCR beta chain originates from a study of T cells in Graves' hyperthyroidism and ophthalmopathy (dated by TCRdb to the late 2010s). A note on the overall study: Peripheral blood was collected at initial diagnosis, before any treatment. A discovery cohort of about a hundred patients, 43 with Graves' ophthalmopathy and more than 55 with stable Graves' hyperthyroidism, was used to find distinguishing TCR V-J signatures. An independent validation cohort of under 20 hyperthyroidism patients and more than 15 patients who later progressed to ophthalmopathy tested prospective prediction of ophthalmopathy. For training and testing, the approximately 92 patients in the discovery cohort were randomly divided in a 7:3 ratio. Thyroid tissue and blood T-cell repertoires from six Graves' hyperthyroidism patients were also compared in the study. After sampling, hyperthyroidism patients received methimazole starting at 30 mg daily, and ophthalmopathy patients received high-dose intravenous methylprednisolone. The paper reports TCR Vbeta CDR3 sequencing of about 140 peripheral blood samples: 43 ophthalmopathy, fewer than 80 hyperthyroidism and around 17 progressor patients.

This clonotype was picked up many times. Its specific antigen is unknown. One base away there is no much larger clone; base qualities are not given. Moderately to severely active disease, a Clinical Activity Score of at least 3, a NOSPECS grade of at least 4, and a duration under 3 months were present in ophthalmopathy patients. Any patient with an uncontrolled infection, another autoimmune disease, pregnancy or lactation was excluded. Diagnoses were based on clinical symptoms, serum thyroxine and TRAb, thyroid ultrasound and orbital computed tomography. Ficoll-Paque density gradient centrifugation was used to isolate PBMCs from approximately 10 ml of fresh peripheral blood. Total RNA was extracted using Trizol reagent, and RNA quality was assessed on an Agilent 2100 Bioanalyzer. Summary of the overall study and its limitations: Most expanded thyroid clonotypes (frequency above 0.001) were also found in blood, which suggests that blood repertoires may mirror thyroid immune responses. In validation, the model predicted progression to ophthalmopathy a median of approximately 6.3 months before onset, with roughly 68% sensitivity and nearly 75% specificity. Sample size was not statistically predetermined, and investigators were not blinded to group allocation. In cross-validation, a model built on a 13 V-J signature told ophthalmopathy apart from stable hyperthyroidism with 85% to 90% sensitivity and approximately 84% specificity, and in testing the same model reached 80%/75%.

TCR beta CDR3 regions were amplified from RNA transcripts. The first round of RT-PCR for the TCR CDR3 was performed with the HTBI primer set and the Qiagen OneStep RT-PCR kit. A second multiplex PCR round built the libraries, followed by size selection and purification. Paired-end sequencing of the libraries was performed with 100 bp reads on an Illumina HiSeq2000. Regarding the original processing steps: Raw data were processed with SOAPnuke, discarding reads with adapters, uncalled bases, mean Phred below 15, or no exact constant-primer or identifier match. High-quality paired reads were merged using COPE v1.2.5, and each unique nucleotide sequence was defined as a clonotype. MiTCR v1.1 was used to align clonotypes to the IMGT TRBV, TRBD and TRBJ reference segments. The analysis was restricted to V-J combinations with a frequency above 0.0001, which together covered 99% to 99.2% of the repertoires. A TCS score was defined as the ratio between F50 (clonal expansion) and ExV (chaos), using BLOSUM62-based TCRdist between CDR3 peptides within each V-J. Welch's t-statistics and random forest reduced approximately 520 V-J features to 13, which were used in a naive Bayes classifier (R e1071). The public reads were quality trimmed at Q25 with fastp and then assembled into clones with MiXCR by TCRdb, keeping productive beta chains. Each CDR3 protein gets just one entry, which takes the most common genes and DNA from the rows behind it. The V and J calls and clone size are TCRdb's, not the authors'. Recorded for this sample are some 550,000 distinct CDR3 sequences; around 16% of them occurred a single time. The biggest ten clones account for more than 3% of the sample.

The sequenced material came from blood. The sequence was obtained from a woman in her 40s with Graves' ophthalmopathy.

The CDR3 has the sequence CASRGRVEQPQHF. The nucleotide sequence is TGTGCCAGCAGGGGAAGGGTGGAACAGCCCCAGCATTTT. The sequence is built from TRBV2 and TRBJ1-5; no confident D gene assignment can be made. Including the terminal cysteine and phenylalanine, the CDR3 comprises 13 residues. Just the 39-base CDR3 DNA is kept, in frame starting at base 1. V is shortened by 6 bases, J by 7 bases, and the region joining them spans 13 bases. The germline V gene provides CDR1 SNHLY and CDR2 FYNNEI.